This T cell receptor beta chain was retrieved from a study of radiotherapy plus CTLA-4 blockade in lung cancer. Study observations and caveats: Blood-borne expansion of tumor-derived TCR clones followed radiotherapy plus ipilimumab.

Trimming left V 0 bases short and J 9 bases short, with 12 bases between. CDR1 MGHRA and CDR2 YSYEKL come from the germline V gene. The CDR3 has 14 amino acids. TCRdb's copy holds only in-frame clones and misses some; the assay was immunoSEQ multiplex PCR. There are 30,000 to 50,000 clones in the sample; roughly three quarters occur only once, and around 22% lies in the top ten. Points on this clone: Antigen unknown.

The sequencing used peripheral blood, collected from a patient treated with radiotherapy plus ipilimumab. This clonotype was obtained from a human donor with non-small cell lung cancer that progressed on radiotherapy plus ipilimumab. The V gene is TRBV4-1, the J gene TRBJ2-4; D possibly corresponds to TRBD1 (6 bases). Here the CDR3 DNA reads TGCGCCAGCAGCCAAGACGCAGGGGTGGGCATTCAGTACTTC. Protein sequence: CASSQDAGVGIQYF.